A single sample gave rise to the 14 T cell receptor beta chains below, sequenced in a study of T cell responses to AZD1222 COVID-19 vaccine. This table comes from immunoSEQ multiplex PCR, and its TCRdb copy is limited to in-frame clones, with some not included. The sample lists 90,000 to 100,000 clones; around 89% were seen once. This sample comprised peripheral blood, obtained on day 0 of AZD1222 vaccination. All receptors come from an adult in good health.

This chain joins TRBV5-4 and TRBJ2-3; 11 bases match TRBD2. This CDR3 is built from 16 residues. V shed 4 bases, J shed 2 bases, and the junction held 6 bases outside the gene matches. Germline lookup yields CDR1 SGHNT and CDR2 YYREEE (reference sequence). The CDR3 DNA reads TGTGCCAGCAGCCCGACTAGCGGGGCGCTCACAGATACGCAGTATTTT. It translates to CASSPTSGALTDTQYF. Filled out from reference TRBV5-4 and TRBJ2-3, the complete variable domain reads ETGVTQSPTHLIKTRGQQVTLRCSSQSGHNTVSWYQQALGQGPQFIFQYYREEENGRGNFPPRFSGLQFPNYSSELNVNALELDDSALYLCASSPTSGALTDTQYFGPGTRLTVL.

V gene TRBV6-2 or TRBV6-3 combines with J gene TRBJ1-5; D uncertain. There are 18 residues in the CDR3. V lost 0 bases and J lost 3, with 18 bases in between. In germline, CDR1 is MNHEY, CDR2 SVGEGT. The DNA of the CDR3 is TGTGCCAGCAGTTACTCGAGCAAAAGGTCCTTAGCCAATCAGCCCCAGCATTTT. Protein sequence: CASSYSSKRSLANQPQHF.

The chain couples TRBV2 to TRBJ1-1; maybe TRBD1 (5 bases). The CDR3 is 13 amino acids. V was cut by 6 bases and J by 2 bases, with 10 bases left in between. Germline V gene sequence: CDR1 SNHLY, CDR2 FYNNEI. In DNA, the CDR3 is TGTGCCAGCAGGGAACAGGTAAACACTGAAGCTTTCTTT. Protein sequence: CASREQVNTEAFF.

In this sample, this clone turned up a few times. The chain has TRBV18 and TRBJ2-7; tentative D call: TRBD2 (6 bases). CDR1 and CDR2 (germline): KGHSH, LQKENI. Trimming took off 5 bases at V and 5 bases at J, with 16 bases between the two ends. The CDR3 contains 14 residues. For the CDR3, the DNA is TGTGCCAGCTCATCTCGAGGAGGGGCCCACGAGCAGTACTTC. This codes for CASSSRGGAHEQYF.

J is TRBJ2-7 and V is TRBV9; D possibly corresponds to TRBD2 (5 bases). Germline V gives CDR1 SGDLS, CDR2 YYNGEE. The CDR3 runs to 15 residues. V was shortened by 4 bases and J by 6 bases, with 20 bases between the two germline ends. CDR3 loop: CASSPPGGTVGEQYF. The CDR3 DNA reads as TGTGCCAGCAGCCCCCCCGGAGGAACGGTTGGCGAGCAGTACTTC.

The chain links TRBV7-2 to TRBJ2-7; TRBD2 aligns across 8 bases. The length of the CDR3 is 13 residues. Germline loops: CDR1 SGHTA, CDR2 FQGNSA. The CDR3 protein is CASSPLGREAPFV. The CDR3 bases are TGTGCCAGCAGCCCCTTGGGGCGGGAGGCCCCTTTCGTC.

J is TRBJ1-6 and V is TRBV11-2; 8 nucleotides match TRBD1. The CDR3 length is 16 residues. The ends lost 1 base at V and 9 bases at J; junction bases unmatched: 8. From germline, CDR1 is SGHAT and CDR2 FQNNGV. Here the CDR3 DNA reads TGTGCCAGCAGCTTAGGGCCAGGGGGCTTGGGTTCACCCCTCCACTTT. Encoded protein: CASSLGPGGLGSPLHF.

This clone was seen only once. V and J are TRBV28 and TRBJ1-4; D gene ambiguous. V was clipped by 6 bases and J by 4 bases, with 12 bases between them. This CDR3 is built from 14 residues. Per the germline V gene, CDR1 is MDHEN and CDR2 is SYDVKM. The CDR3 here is CASSLTDHNEKLFF. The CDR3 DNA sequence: TGTGCCAGCAGCCTTACTGACCATAATGAAAAACTGTTTTTT. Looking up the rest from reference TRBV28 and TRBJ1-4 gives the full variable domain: DVKVTQSSRYLVKRTGEKVFLECVQDMDHENMFWYRQDPGLGLRLIYFSYDVKMKEKGDIPEGYSVSREKKERFSLILESASTNQTSMYLCASSLTDHNEKLFFGSGTQLSVL.

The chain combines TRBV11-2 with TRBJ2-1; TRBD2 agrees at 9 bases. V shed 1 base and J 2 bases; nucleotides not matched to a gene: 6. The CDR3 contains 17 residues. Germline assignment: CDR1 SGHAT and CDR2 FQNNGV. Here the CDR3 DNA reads TGTGCCAGCAGCTTAGGGGTAGTAGCGGGGGCCTACAATGAGCAGTTCTTC. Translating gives CASSLGVVAGAYNEQFF.

CDR3 region: CASSREPYEQYF. The CDR3 DNA reads as TGTGCCAGCTCTAGAGAGCCCTACGAGCAGTACTTC. The V call is TRBV7-9, the J call TRBJ2-7; D remains unclear. CDR1 is SEHNR and CDR2 is FQNEAQ in the germline V gene (reference sequence). Trimming pared 8 bases from V and 2 bases from J, leaving 10 bases between. CDR3 length: 12 residues.

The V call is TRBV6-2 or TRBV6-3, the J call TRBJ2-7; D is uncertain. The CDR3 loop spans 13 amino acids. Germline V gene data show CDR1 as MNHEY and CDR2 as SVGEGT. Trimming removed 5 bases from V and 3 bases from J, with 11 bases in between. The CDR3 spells CASSRVWDYEQYF. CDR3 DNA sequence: TGTGCCAGCAGTCGTGTTTGGGACTACGAGCAGTACTTC.

DNA of the CDR3: TGTGCCAGCAGTATAACAGGGGGTTTCACCCCCAATGAGCAGTTCTTC. Translating gives CASSITGGFTPNEQFF. This chain uses TRBV2 with TRBJ2-1; 8 bases are a match to TRBD1. The V gene end was trimmed by 5 bases and the J gene end by 6 bases; junction bases not matched to a gene: 12. Germline CDR1 reads SNHLY; CDR2 reads FYNNEI. This CDR3 region has 16 residues.

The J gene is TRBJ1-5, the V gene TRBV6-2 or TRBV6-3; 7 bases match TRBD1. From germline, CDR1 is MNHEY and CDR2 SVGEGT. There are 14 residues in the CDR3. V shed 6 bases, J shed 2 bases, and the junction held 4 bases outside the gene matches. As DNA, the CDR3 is TGTGCCAGCAGCAAAACAGGGGGCAATCAGCCCCAGCATTTT. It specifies CASSKTGGNQPQHF.

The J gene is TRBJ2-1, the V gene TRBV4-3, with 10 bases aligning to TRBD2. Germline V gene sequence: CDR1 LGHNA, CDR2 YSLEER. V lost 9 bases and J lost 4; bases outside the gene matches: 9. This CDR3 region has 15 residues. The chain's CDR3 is CARTSSGGAYNEQFF. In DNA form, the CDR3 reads TGCGCCAGGACCTCAAGCGGGGGGGCATACAATGAGCAGTTCTTC.